This passage covers 13 T cell receptor beta chains from one sample sequenced in a study of T-cell reconstitution after alpha-beta-depleted transplantation in children. During its preparation, the TCRbeta library received unique molecular identifiers. TCRdb ran MiXCR on the PCR reads and lists one entry per CDR3 protein. The top ten clones hold under 45% of a sample with 500,000 to 750,000 distinct CDR3 sequences, 27% of them seen once. The source was PBMCs, collected before TCRalphabeta/CD19-depleted stem cell transplant. Source of these receptors: a boy less than two years old with Wiskott-Aldrich syndrome, due to receive a stem cell transplant.

Only a few counts were recorded for this clonotype. The chain carries TRBV2 and TRBJ2-2; D is ambiguous. Germline V gene data show CDR1 as SNHLY and CDR2 as FYNNEI. V was shortened by 5 bases and J by 2 bases, with 15 bases between the two germline ends. The CDR3 covers 16 residues. CDR3 coding DNA: TGTGCCAGCAGTAGGCTTGGCCAAGTAAACACCGGGGAGCTGTTTTTT. Translation: CASSRLGQVNTGELFF. Based on the CDR3 plus reference TRBV2 and TRBJ2-2, the full variable domain is EPEVTQTPSHQVTQMGQEVILRCVPISNHLYFYWYRQILGQKVEFLVSFYNNEISEKSEIFDDQFSVERPDGSNFTLKIRSTKLEDSAMYFCASSRLGQVNTGELFFGEGSRLTVL.

This clonotype was found a few times. The chain employs TRBV5-5 and TRBJ2-5; weak D call: TRBD1 (5 bases). Germline CDR1 reads SGHKS; CDR2 reads YYEKEE (reference sequence). This CDR3 region has 13 residues. Trimming left V 4 bases short and J 9 bases short, with 16 bases between. This CDR3 reads CASSPAWGSPQYF. The CDR3 DNA reads as TGTGCCAGCAGCCCCGCATGGGGCAGTCCCCAGTACTTC. Drawing the rest from reference TRBV5-5 and TRBJ2-5, the complete variable domain is DAGVTQSPTHLIKTRGQQVTLRCSPISGHKSVSWYQQVLGQGPQFIFQYYEKEERGRGNFPDRFSARQFPNYSSELNVNALLLGDSALYLCASSPAWGSPQYFGPGTRLLVL.

This clonotype was counted between two and nine times. The chain carries TRBV5-6 and TRBJ2-7, with D perhaps matching TRBD2 (6 bases). V lost 4 bases and J lost 0, with 14 bases in between. Germline V lookup: CDR1 SGHDT, CDR2 YYEEEE. The CDR3 consists of 15 residues. The CDR3 region has the DNA TGTGCCAGCAGCCCCCCCATAGCGGTCTCCTACGAGCAGTACTTC. Translated: CASSPPIAVSYEQYF. Drawing the rest from reference TRBV5-6 and TRBJ2-7, the complete variable domain is DAGVTQSPTHLIKTRGQQVTLRCSPKSGHDTVSWYQQALGQGPQFIFQYYEEEERQRGNFPDRFSGHQFPNYSSELNVNALLLGDSALYLCASSPPIAVSYEQYFGPGTRLTVT.

The gene calls are TRBV9 and TRBJ2-3; D remains ambiguous. Trimming took 4 bases from V and 4 from J, leaving 10 bases between them. Germline-derived CDR1 and CDR2 are SGDLS and YYNGEE. The CDR3 extends over 13 amino acids. The CDR3 sequence is CASSIKPPDTQYF. CDR3 DNA sequence: TGTGCCAGCAGCATAAAGCCCCCAGATACGCAGTATTTT.

This clonotype was seen a handful of times. The CDR3 region has the DNA TGTGCCAGCACACAGACGGCAGATACGCAGTATTTT. This sequence encodes CASTQTADTQYF. The chain recombines TRBV6-6 with TRBJ2-3, with D hard to call. The CDR3 is made up of 12 amino acids. Germline V gene sequence: CDR1 MNHNY, CDR2 SVGAGI (reference sequence). V was cut by 7 bases and J by 4 bases, with 9 bases left in between.

The chain combines TRBV20-1 with TRBJ2-7, with TRBD2 matching 8 bases. Germline V CDR1 and CDR2: DFQATT, SNEGSKA (reference sequence). CDR3 length: 15 amino acids. Trimming removed 3 bases from V and 2 bases from J; junction bases left unmatched: 9. The CDR3, as DNA: TGCAGTGCTAGTAGAATGACTAGCGACACCTACGAGCAGTACTTC. Its translation: CSASRMTSDTYEQYF.

This clonotype has just a few counts. The V gene is TRBV4-1, the J gene TRBJ2-1, with 14 bases fitting TRBD2. From germline, CDR1 is MGHRA and CDR2 YSYEKL. This CDR3 is 18 amino acids long. The V segment lost 2 bases and the J segment 8 bases; nucleotides outside the gene matches: 11. The CDR3 coding sequence is TGCGCCAGCAGCCAATACGCGGGACTAGCGGGAGAGGGATATGAGCAGTTCTTC. It codes for CASSQYAGLAGEGYEQFF.

This clonotype occurred a few times. This chain connects TRBV2 to TRBJ2-7; TRBD1 is a possible D gene (6 bases). Germline V lookup: CDR1 SNHLY, CDR2 FYNNEI. This CDR3 is 15 amino acids long. V lost 6 bases and J 2 bases, leaving 17 bases between the germline ends. The CDR3 sequence is CASSERTASAYEQYF. In DNA, the CDR3 is TGTGCCAGCAGCGAAAGGACAGCAAGCGCCTACGAGCAGTACTTC.

The chain couples TRBV20-1 to TRBJ2-7; D may be TRBD1 (6 bases). Trimming stripped 6 bases from V and 3 bases from J, with 12 bases between. CDR1 and CDR2 from the germline V gene are DFQATT and SNEGSKA (reference sequence). This CDR3 comprises 12 residues. CDR3 loop: CSAAQGFYEQYF. CDR3 sequence (DNA): TGCAGTGCAGCCCAGGGGTTCTACGAGCAGTACTTC.

This clonotype came up a few times. The rearrangement uses TRBV10-3 and TRBJ1-5; D unresolved. CDR3 length: 13 amino acids. Germline CDR1 reads ENHRY; CDR2 reads SYGVKD. The germline V and J ends were trimmed by 0 bases and 8 bases, with 8 bases remaining between them. CDR3 DNA sequence: TGTGCCATCAGTGAGTCAGCGGTGGAGCCCCAGCATTTT. Translated: CAISESAVEPQHF.

This clonotype has just a few counts. The chain employs TRBV5-1 and TRBJ2-2; D perhaps matches TRBD1 (5 bases). The CDR3 consists of 15 residues. The germline V gene has CDR1 SGHRS and CDR2 YFSETQ. V was cut by 0 bases and J by 6 bases, with 12 bases left in between. The CDR3 loop reads CASSLAGPHAGELFF. The CDR3 coding sequence is TGCGCCAGCAGCTTGGCAGGGCCCCACGCCGGGGAGCTGTTTTTT.

In its sample, this clonotype was seen a few times. This chain joins TRBV27 and TRBJ2-7; TRBD1 aligns across 7 bases. The V and J ends lost 5 bases and 7 bases, in that order; junction bases with no gene match: 8. Germline values: CDR1 MNHEY, CDR2 SMNVEV (reference sequence). The CDR3 runs 13 residues. CDR3 bases: TGTGCCAGCAGTAACAGGGGTTTGGGGGAGCAGTACTTC. Its protein product is CASSNRGLGEQYF.

The chain has TRBV2 and TRBJ2-4; 7 bases are shared with TRBD1. Trimming removed 9 bases from V and 0 bases from J; junction bases left unmatched: 5. The CDR3 loop spans 14 amino acids. Looked up from germline, CDR1 is SNHLY and CDR2 is FYNNEI. The DNA of the CDR3 is TGTGCCAGTGACAGGGAGCTAGCCAAAAACATTCAGTACTTC. Translation: CASDRELAKNIQYF.